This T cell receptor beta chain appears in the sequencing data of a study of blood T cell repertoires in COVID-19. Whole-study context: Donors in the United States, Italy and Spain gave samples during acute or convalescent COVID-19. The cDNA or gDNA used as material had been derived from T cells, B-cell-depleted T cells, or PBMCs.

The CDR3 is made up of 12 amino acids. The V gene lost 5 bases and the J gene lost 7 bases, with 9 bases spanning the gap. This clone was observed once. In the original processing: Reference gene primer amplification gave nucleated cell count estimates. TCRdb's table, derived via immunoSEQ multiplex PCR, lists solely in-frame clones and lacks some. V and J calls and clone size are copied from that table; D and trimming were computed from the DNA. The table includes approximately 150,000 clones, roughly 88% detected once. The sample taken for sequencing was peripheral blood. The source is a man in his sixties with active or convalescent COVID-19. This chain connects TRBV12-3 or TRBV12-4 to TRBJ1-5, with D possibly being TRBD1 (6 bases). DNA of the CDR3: TGTGCCAGCAGTCCAGGGGAACAGCCCCAGCATTTT. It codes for CASSPGEQPQHF.